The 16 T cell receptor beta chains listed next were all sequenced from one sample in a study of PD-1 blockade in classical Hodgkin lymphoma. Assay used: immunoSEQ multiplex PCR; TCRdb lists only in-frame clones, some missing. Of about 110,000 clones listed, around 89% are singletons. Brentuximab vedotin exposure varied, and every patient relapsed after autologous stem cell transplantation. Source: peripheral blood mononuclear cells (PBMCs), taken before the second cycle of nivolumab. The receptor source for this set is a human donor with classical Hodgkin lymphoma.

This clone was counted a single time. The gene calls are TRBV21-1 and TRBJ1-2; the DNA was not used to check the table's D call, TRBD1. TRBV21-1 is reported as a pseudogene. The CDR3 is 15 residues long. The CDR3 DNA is TGTGCCAGCAGCATTGTGCAGGGGGGAAACTATGGCTACACCTTC. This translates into CASSIVQGGNYGYTF.

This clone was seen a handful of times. The DNA for the CDR3 is TGTGCCAGTAGCCTCGGGGGGGCGCTGGGCACTGAAGCTTTCTTT. This encodes CASSLGGALGTEAFF. The genes are TRBV19 and TRBJ1-1; tentatively, D is TRBD1 (6 bases). V lost 6 bases to trimming and J lost 4 bases, with 18 bases between them. CDR3 size: 15 residues. From germline, CDR1 is LNHDA and CDR2 SQIVND (reference sequence).

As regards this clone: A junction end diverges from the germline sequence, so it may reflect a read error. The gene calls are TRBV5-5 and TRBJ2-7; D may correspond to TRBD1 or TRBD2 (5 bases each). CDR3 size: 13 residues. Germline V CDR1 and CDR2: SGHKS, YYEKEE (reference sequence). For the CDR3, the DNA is TGTGCCAGCAGTTTGGGGGTCCACTACGAGCAGTACTTC. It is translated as CASSLGVHYEQYF. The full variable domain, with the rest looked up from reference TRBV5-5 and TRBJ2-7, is DAGVTQSPTHLIKTRGQQVTLRCSPISGHKSVSWYQQVLGQGPQFIFQYYEKEERGRGNFPDRFSARQFPNYSSELNVNALLLGDSALYLCASSLGVHYEQYFGPGTRLTVT.

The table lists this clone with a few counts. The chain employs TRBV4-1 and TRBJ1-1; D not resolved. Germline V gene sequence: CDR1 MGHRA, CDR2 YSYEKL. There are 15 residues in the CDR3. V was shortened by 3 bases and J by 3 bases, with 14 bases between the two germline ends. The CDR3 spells CASSHHRGGDTEAFF. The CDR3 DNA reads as TGCGCCAGCAGCCACCATAGAGGTGGGGACACTGAAGCTTTCTTT.

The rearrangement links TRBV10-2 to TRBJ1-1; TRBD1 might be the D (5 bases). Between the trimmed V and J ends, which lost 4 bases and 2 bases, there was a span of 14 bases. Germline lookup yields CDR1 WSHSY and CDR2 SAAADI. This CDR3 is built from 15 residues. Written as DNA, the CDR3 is TGCGCCAGCAGTGTCACCGGGGCCTTTAACACTGAAGCTTTCTTT. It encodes CASSVTGAFNTEAFF.

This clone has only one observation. Written as DNA, the CDR3 is TGCGCCAGCAGCTCGGGTAGCGTGGAAGAGACCCAGTACTTC. Protein product: CASSSGSVEETQYF. The genes are TRBV5-1 and TRBJ2-5, with a tentative D call TRBD2 (5 bases). In germline, CDR1 is SGHRS, CDR2 YFSETQ. The CDR3 sequence is 14 residues long. V was clipped by 3 bases and J by 3 bases, with 12 bases between them. The full variable domain, in which reference TRBV5-1 and TRBJ2-5 provide the parts outside the CDR3, is KAGVTQTPRYLIKTRGQQVTLSCSPISGHRSVSWYQQTPGQGLQFLFEYFSETQRNKGNFPGRFSGRQFSNSRSEMNVSTLELGDSALYLCASSSGSVEETQYFGPGTRLLVL.

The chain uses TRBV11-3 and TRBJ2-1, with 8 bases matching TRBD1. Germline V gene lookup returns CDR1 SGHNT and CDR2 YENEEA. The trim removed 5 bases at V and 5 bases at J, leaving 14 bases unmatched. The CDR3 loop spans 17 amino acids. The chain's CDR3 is CASSPQRTRGHNNEQFF. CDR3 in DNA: TGTGCCAGCAGCCCCCAGCGAACCAGGGGGCACAACAATGAGCAGTTCTTC. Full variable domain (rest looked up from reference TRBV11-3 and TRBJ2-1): EAGVVQSPRYKIIEKKQPVAFWCNPISGHNTLYWYLQNLGQGPELLIRYENEEAVDDSQLPKDRFSAERLKGVDSTLKIQPAELGDSAVYLCASSPQRTRGHNNEQFFGPGTRLTVL.

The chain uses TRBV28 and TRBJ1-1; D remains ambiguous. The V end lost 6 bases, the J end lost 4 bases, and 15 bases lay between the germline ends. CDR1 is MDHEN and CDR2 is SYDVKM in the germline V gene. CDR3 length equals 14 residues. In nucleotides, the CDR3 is TGTGCCAGCAGCCTACAGATACAAACCACTGAAGCTTTCTTT. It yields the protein CASSLQIQTTEAFF.

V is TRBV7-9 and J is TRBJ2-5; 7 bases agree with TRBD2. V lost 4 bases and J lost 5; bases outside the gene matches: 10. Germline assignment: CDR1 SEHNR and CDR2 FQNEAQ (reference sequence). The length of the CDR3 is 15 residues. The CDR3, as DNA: TGTGCCAGCAGCTCGGGACTATCTCTCGATGAGACCCAGTACTTC. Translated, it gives CASSSGLSLDETQYF.

In nucleotides, the CDR3 is TGTGCCAGCAGTTACTCGGACTTGAACACTGAAGCTTTCTTT. As protein: CASSYSDLNTEAFF. This chain links TRBV6-6 with TRBJ1-1; D gene ambiguous. The CDR3 runs to 14 residues. Germline V gives CDR1 MNHNY, CDR2 SVGAGI (reference sequence). V lost 0 bases to trimming and J lost 0 bases, with 5 bases between them.

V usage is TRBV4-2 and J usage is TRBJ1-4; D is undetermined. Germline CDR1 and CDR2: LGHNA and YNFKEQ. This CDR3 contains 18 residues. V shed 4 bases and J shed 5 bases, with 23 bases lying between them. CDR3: CASSPLGQPPRSNEKLFF. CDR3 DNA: TGTGCCAGCAGCCCCCTGGGCCAGCCGCCAAGATCGAATGAAAAACTGTTTTTT.

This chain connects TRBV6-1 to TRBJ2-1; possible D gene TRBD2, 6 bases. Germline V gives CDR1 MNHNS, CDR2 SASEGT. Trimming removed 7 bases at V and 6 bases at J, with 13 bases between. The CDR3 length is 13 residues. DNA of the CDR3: TGTGCCAGCAAGAAGGACTACCTCAATGAGCAGTTCTTC. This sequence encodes CASKKDYLNEQFF.

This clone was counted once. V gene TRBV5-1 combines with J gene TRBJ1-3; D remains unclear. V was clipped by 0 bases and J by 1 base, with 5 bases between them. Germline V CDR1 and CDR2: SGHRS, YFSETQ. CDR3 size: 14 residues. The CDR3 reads CASSLGVSGNTIYF. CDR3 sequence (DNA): TGCGCCAGCAGCTTGGGAGTTTCTGGAAACACCATATATTTT.

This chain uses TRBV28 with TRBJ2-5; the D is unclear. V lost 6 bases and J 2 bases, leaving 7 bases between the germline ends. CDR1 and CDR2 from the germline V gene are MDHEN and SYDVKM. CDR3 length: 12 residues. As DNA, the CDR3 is TGTGCCAGCAGGACAAGTCAAGAGACCCAGTACTTC. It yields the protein CASRTSQETQYF.

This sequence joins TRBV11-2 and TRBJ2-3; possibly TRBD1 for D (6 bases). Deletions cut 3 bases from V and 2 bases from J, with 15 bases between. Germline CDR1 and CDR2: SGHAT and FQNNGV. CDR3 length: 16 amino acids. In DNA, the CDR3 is TGTGCCAGCAGCTTCCTCCTCAGGGGTAACACAGATACGCAGTATTTT. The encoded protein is CASSFLLRGNTDTQYF.

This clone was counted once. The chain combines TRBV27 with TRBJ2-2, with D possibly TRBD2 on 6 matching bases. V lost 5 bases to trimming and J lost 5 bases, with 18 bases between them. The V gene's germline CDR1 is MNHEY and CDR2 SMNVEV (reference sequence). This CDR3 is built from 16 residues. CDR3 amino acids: CASSTTGTALTGELFF. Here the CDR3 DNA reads TGTGCCAGCAGTACGACCGGGACTGCACTGACCGGGGAGCTGTTTTTT.